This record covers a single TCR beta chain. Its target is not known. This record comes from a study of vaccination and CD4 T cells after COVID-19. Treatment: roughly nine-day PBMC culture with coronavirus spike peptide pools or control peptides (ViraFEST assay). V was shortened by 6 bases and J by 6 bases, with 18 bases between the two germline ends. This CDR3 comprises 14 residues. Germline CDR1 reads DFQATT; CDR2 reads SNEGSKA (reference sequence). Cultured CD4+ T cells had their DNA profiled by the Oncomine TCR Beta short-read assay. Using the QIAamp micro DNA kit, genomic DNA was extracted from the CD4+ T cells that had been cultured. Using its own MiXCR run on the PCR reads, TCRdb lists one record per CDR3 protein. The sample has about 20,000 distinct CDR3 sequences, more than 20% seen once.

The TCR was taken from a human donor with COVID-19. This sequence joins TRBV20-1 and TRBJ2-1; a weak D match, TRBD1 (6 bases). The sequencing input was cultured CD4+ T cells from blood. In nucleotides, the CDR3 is TGCAGTGCCTTAGACCCTATGACAGGCAATGAGCAGTTCTTC. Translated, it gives CSALDPMTGNEQFF.